Shown below are 21 T cell receptor beta chains from a single sample sequenced in a study of vaccination effects on CD4 cells after COVID-19. Before sequencing, viral peptide pools were used by the ViraFEST assay to expand antigen-specific CD4+ T cells. Cells that had been cultured for nine to eleven days were the source of isolated CD4+ T cells. Confirmation by PCR established that the person had SARS-CoV-2 infection between March and December 2020. These TCRs' antigens remain unknown. Assay: immunoSEQ multiplex PCR; the TCRdb copy retains only in-frame clones and omits some. The data contain 70,000 or so clones, 73% of them singletons. Sequenced material: CD4+ T cells from PBMCs cultured with HIV peptides, taken before COVID-19 vaccination. Subset: HIV-1 Nef peptide pool negative control/reference culture. The receptor source for this set is a human donor who had a prior SARS-CoV-2 infection.

A word on this clone: A read error may be the cause here, since a much bigger clone is one base away. The chain recombines TRBV27 with TRBJ1-2; 8 nucleotides align to TRBD1. The CDR3 extends over 12 amino acids. The V gene end was trimmed by 6 bases and the J gene end by 8 bases; junction bases not matched to a gene: 5. From germline, CDR1 is MNHEY and CDR2 SMNVEV (reference sequence). CDR3: CASSPTGVGYTF. DNA for the CDR3: TGTGCCAGCAGCCCGACAGGGGTAGGCTACACCTTC.

This sequence joins TRBV7-3 and TRBJ2-3; 11 bases line up with TRBD2. CDR1 and CDR2 (germline): SGHTA, FQGTGA. There are 17 residues in the CDR3. V shed 0 bases, J shed 7 bases, and the junction held 9 bases outside the gene matches. Here the CDR3 reads CASSLTFLAGGFNTQYF. The CDR3 DNA reads TGTGCCAGCAGCTTAACGTTTTTAGCGGGAGGGTTTAATACGCAGTATTTT.

The rearrangement links TRBV11-3 to TRBJ1-1; D gene ambiguous. The germline V gene encodes CDR1 SGHNT and CDR2 YENEEA. The V gene lost 4 bases and the J gene lost 4 bases, with 10 bases spanning the gap. This CDR3 contains 13 residues. CDR3 DNA sequence: TGTGCCAGCAGCTCCCGACCGTTCACTGAAGCTTTCTTT. This translates into CASSSRPFTEAFF. The full variable domain, completed using reference TRBV11-3 and TRBJ1-1, is EAGVVQSPRYKIIEKKQPVAFWCNPISGHNTLYWYLQNLGQGPELLIRYENEEAVDDSQLPKDRFSAERLKGVDSTLKIQPAELGDSAVYLCASSSRPFTEAFFGQGTRLTVV.

This clone was seen a few times. The chain carries TRBV2 and TRBJ2-1; D unresolved. CDR1 is SNHLY, CDR2 FYNNEI, per germline. There are 12 residues in the CDR3. The V end lost 7 bases, the J end lost 11 bases, and 15 bases lay between the germline ends. Written as DNA, the CDR3 is TGTGCCAGCAACCCCCGGGCTGATAAGCAGTTCTTC. It encodes CASNPRADKQFF.

This clone was counted a few times. The chain combines TRBV11-2 with TRBJ1-2; tentatively, D is TRBD1 (5 bases). Germline V gene sequence: CDR1 SGHAT, CDR2 FQNNGV. V dropped 7 bases and J dropped 7 bases, with 19 bases sitting between them. The CDR3 contains 14 residues. CDR3 DNA: TGTGCCAGCACCAGACTGCGAGGGGCAGGTGGCTACACCTTC. It yields the protein CASTRLRGAGGYTF.

This chain connects TRBV30 to TRBJ1-2; TRBD1 agrees at 9 bases. The CDR3 has 15 residues. V lost 3 bases, J lost 6 bases, and 11 bases stayed unmatched. Germline CDR1 is GTSNPN and CDR2 is SVGIG (reference sequence). The CDR3 DNA reads as TGTGCCTGGAGCGAACAGGGGGCGAATTTCCATGGCTACACCTTC. This codes for CAWSEQGANFHGYTF.

This chain links TRBV9 with TRBJ1-2; 11 nucleotides align to TRBD1. V lost 3 bases to trimming and J lost 4 bases; unmatched junction nucleotides: 8. Germline assignment: CDR1 SGDLS and CDR2 YYNGEE. The CDR3 runs 16 residues. DNA for the CDR3: TGTGCCAGCAGCGCCACTCCGGGACAGGGGGTCTATGGCTACACCTTC. Its translation is CASSATPGQGVYGYTF.

This chain connects TRBV19 to TRBJ2-7; perhaps TRBD2 as D (6 bases). Germline V gene data show CDR1 as LNHDA and CDR2 as SQIVND (reference sequence). The CDR3 consists of 15 residues. V lost 1 base, J lost 6 bases, and 16 bases lay in between. CDR3 nucleotide sequence: TGTGCCAGTAGTATAGTTCGGGGAGGAGAAACCGAGCAGTACTTC. Encoded protein: CASSIVRGGETEQYF.

The chain couples TRBV12-3 or TRBV12-4 to TRBJ2-3, with D perhaps given as TRBD1 or TRBD2 (5 bases each). V lost 6 bases, J lost 0 bases, and 7 bases lay in between. CDR3 size: 13 residues. CDR3: CASRGDSTDTQYF. The DNA of the CDR3 is TGTGCCAGCAGGGGGGACAGCACAGATACGCAGTATTTT.

This clone showed up just a few times. CDR3 sequence reads: CASSTGSYNSPLHF. The CDR3 DNA is TGTGCCAGCAGCACGGGCTCCTATAATTCACCCCTCCACTTT. The rearrangement links TRBV7-3 to TRBJ1-6; D ambiguous. CDR3 size: 14 residues. Germline CDR1 is SGHTA and CDR2 is FQGTGA. The V and J ends lost 5 bases and 0 bases respectively, with 5 bases between them. The full variable domain, completed using reference TRBV7-3 and TRBJ1-6, is GAGVSQTPSNKVTEKGKYVELRCDPISGHTALYWYRQSLGQGPEFLIYFQGTGAADDSGLPNDRFFAVRPEGSVSTLKIQRTERGDSAVYLCASSTGSYNSPLHFGNGTRLTVT.

This sequence joins TRBV9 and TRBJ2-2; weak D call: TRBD2 (5 bases). This CDR3 is built from 15 residues. Germline V gene lookup returns CDR1 SGDLS and CDR2 YYNGEE. V was shortened by 0 bases and J by 4 bases, with 10 bases between the two germline ends. CDR3 sequence: CASSVVGSGTGELFF. DNA for the CDR3: TGTGCCAGCAGCGTAGTGGGGAGTGGCACCGGGGAGCTGTTTTTT.

This rearrangement joins TRBV19 to TRBJ1-1; D ambiguous. The CDR3 loop spans 16 amino acids. Germline V lookup: CDR1 LNHDA, CDR2 SQIVND (reference sequence). The V gene lost 3 bases and the J gene lost 5 bases, with 19 bases spanning the gap. CDR3 in DNA: TGTGCCAGTAGTATTTCGGAACGGGGTCGGGGAACTGAAGCTTTCTTT. It yields the protein CASSISERGRGTEAFF.

In its sample, this clone was seen once. The chain joins TRBV9 to TRBJ2-7; D possibly corresponds to TRBD2 (7 bases). Trimming removed 2 bases at V and 2 bases at J, with 14 bases between. Germline CDR1 SGDLS, CDR2 YYNGEE. This CDR3 region has 15 residues. In DNA form, the CDR3 reads TGTGCCAGCAGCGTCCAAGGGGGGGATCCCTACGAGCAGTACTTC. Translating gives CASSVQGGDPYEQYF. Complete variable domain (other parts from reference TRBV9 and TRBJ2-7): DSGVTQTPKHLITATGQRVTLRCSPRSGDLSVYWYQQSLDQGLQFLIQYYNGEERAKGNILERFSAQQFPDLHSELNLSSLELGDSALYFCASSVQGGDPYEQYFGPGTRLTVT.

This clone was recorded a few times. The chain is built from TRBV3-1 (or the pseudogene TRBV3-2) and TRBJ2-5; D may be TRBD1 (5 bases). Trimming pared 0 bases from V and 1 base from J, leaving 12 bases between. The CDR3 spans 16 residues. CDR1 and CDR2 from the germline V gene are LGHDT and YNNKEL (reference sequence). For the CDR3, the DNA is TGTGCCAGCAGCCAAGAGTTTGACAGACGCCAAGAGACCCAGTACTTC. Translation gives CASSQEFDRRQETQYF.

The rearrangement joins TRBV30 to TRBJ1-2; possibly TRBD1 for D (5 bases). This CDR3 spans 14 amino acids. Germline values: CDR1 GTSNPN, CDR2 SVGIG (reference sequence). The V gene lost 0 bases and the J gene lost 4 bases, with 12 bases spanning the gap. The CDR3 sequence: CAWSVGGSAYGYTF. Here the CDR3 DNA reads TGTGCCTGGAGTGTTGGGGGGTCCGCCTATGGCTACACCTTC.

The V gene is TRBV30, the J gene TRBJ1-2, with a tentative D call TRBD1 (5 bases). Per germline, CDR1 GTSNPN and CDR2 SVGIG (reference sequence). The CDR3 contains 12 residues. The V and J ends lost 1 base and 6 bases respectively, with 9 bases between them. The CDR3 loop reads CAWSGGRDGYTF. The CDR3 bases are TGTGCCTGGAGTGGAGGCAGGGATGGCTACACCTTC.

This chain links TRBV9 with TRBJ2-2; tentative D call: TRBD1 (5 bases). There are 17 residues in the CDR3. From germline, CDR1 is SGDLS and CDR2 YYNGEE. V lost 6 bases and J lost 3, with 21 bases in between. The CDR3 DNA reads as TGTGCCAGCACCCAAAACCCCAGGGAATCGCACACCGGGGAGCTGTTTTTT. It specifies CASTQNPRESHTGELFF.

This sequence joins TRBV18 and TRBJ1-1; tentative D call: TRBD1 (5 bases). The CDR3 contains 14 residues. Germline CDR1 and CDR2: KGHSH and LQKENI. V lost 4 bases and J 11 bases, leaving 20 bases between the germline ends. This CDR3 is CASSQPGPPRRAFF. The CDR3 region has the DNA TGTGCCAGCTCACAACCGGGACCTCCCCGGCGTGCTTTCTTT.

The gene calls are TRBV2 and TRBJ2-5; possible D gene TRBD2, 5 bases. CDR3 length: 14 residues. Germline V gene sequence: CDR1 SNHLY, CDR2 FYNNEI. V was trimmed by 5 bases and J by 1 base, leaving 11 bases between them. Written as DNA, the CDR3 is TGTGCCAGCAGTCAGGACTGGAGCCAAGAGACCCAGTACTTC. It translates to CASSQDWSQETQYF.

The chain carries TRBV18 and TRBJ2-7; 8 bases fit TRBD2. Germline V gene sequence: CDR1 KGHSH, CDR2 LQKENI. The CDR3 loop spans 15 amino acids. V dropped 8 bases and J dropped 0; count of bases not matched to a gene: 9. CDR3 sequence reads: CASPEAGDHSYEQYF. The CDR3 DNA sequence: TGTGCCAGCCCTGAAGCGGGAGACCACTCCTACGAGCAGTACTTC. Full variable domain (rest looked up from reference TRBV18 and TRBJ2-7): NAGVMQNPRHLVRRRGQEARLRCSPMKGHSHVYWYRQLPEEGLKFMVYLQKENIIDESGMPKERFSAEFPKEGPSILRIQQVVRGDSAAYFCASPEAGDHSYEQYFGPGTRLTVT.

This clone was seen more than once but under ten times. The chain employs TRBV3-1 (or the pseudogene TRBV3-2) and TRBJ2-1, with D perhaps matching TRBD2 (6 bases). With 8 bases removed from V and 1 base from J, the gap between germline ends came to 15 bases. The germline CDR1 and CDR2 sequences are LGHDT and YNNKEL (reference sequence). The CDR3 has 15 amino acids. CDR3 bases: TGTGCCAGCGGTAGAGCGGGTGCTTCCTACAATGAGCAGTTCTTC. It encodes CASGRAGASYNEQFF.